This TCR beta chain stems from a study of cytomegalovirus exposure and HLA in healthy donors. CDR1 and CDR2 (germline): LGHNA, YSLEER. The length of the CDR3 is 17 residues. V gave up 1 base and J gave up 2 bases, with 15 bases separating them. Whole-study results and caveats: The authors excluded some V segments, including TRBV6-2 and TRBV6-3, as indistinguishable. Fewer N-insertions than the roughly 670-donor mean were reportedly shown by an Asian-associated ancestry cluster in a later analysis.

It was with 60 Vbeta and 13 Jbeta primers that the PCR ran. TCRdb keeps only in-frame clones here, not all; method: immunoSEQ multiplex PCR. The sample has 200,000 to 250,000 clones; approximately 90% are singletons. Of note for this clone: What it binds is unknown.

This receptor was identified in a woman aged 18-29 years in good health and CMV-seronegative. Sequences were obtained from PBMCs. The chain combines TRBV4-3 with TRBJ1-5, with D possibly TRBD1 on 6 matching bases. The CDR3 protein is CASSQVSQGECNQPQHF. In DNA form, the CDR3 reads TGCGCCAGCAGCCAAGTTTCACAGGGTGAATGCAATCAGCCCCAGCATTTT.